The subject of this entry is one T cell receptor (beta chain). Its antigen is currently unknown. The sample belongs to a study of cytomegalovirus exposure and HLA in healthy donors. Study-wide findings and caveats: V- and J-gene trimming in TCR beta was tied to a missense DCLRE1C variant by an analysis performed later. Evidence from a later analysis indicated that most CMV-associated TCR beta chains looked HLA-restricted. Excluded: some indistinguishable V segments such as TRBV6-2 and TRBV6-3. Cytomegalovirus-associated TCR beta chains were listed, numbering around 150.

The PCR ran on 60 Vbeta and 13 Jbeta primers. The data were produced by immunoSEQ multiplex PCR, yet TCRdb's version contains in-frame clones alone and is incomplete. The sample carries under 40,000 clones, roughly 78% recorded once. Trimming stripped 4 bases from V and 5 bases from J, with 12 bases between. Germline V gives CDR1 SGDLS, CDR2 YYNGEE. This CDR3 spans 13 amino acids. The TCR originated in a male donor in good health and CMV-seronegative. The sequenced sample consisted of PBMCs. The genes are TRBV9 and TRBJ1-2, with D unclear. The DNA for the CDR3 is TGTGCCAGCAGCTCCGGGTCCAGATATGGCTACACCTTC. Protein: CASSSGSRYGYTF.